These 27 T cell receptor beta chains share one sample of origin, sequenced in a study. TCRdb used MiXCR to reprocess the RT-PCR reads, holding one entry per CDR3 protein. Of 550,000 to 750,000 distinct CDR3 sequences in the sample, 14% were seen once. The sequenced sample was memory CD4+ T cells from blood. These receptors all stem from a female donor in good health, serving as a healthy control.

This clonotype was seen ten or more times. The V and J genes are TRBV29-1 and TRBJ2-1; 8 positions match TRBD2. There are 16 residues in the CDR3. Germline trimming cut 4 bases from V and 0 bases from J; bases unmatched to any gene: 8. Germline assignment: CDR1 SQVTM and CDR2 ANQGSEA. In DNA, the CDR3 is TGCAGCGTTGGGGAAGTAGCGGGGAGCTCCTACAATGAGCAGTTCTTC. Translation gives CSVGEVAGSSYNEQFF.

This clonotype was seen a handful of times. The J gene is TRBJ2-2, the V gene TRBV12-3 or TRBV12-4, with D possibly being TRBD1 or TRBD2 (6 bases each). Trimming took 9 bases from V and 2 from J, leaving 13 bases between them. The CDR3 runs to 14 residues. CDR3: CASLEGQNTGELFF. For the CDR3, the DNA is TGTGCCAGTTTGGAGGGACAAAACACCGGGGAGCTGTTTTTT.

The rearrangement links TRBV5-1 to TRBJ2-2; 13 positions agree with TRBD2. Trimming at V came to 0 bases and at J to 5 bases, leaving 4 bases not matched to a gene. CDR1 is SGHRS and CDR2 is YFSETQ in the germline V gene. This CDR3 contains 17 residues. CDR3 loop: CASSLGTSGRGTGELFF. The CDR3 nucleotides read TGCGCCAGCAGCTTGGGGACTAGCGGGAGAGGAACCGGGGAGCTGTTTTTT.

This clonotype was counted many times. The rearrangement uses TRBV29-1 and TRBJ2-7; 7 bases are a match to TRBD1. CDR3 length equals 15 residues. Germline values: CDR1 SQVTM, CDR2 ANQGSEA. The V gene end was trimmed by 6 bases and the J gene end by 3 bases; junction bases not matched to a gene: 14. CDR3: CSVLRLQGILYEQYF. The CDR3 region has the DNA TGCAGCGTCTTGAGGCTACAGGGGATCCTCTACGAGCAGTACTTC.

The chain combines TRBV7-8 with TRBJ1-6; 7 bases are a match to TRBD1. The germline V gene has CDR1 SGHVS and CDR2 FQNEAQ. Losses at the gene ends were 5 bases for V and 8 bases for J; bases not matched to a gene: 9. The CDR3 has 15 amino acids. The CDR3 bases are TGTGCCAGCAGCCCTCTGACAGGGACGGATTCACCCCTCCACTTT. This translates into CASSPLTGTDSPLHF.

This clonotype was found many times. The gene calls are TRBV6-1 and TRBJ2-1; 7 nucleotides agree with TRBD2. The CDR3 sequence is 13 residues long. Looked up from germline, CDR1 is MNHNS and CDR2 is SASEGT. Trimming took 1 base from V and 10 from J; bases not matched to a gene: 4. CDR3 sequence reads: CASSEGLAREQFF. The CDR3 nucleotides read TGTGCCAGCAGTGAAGGACTAGCCCGGGAGCAGTTCTTC.

Only a few counts were recorded for this clonotype. This chain connects TRBV7-8 to TRBJ2-5; weak D call: TRBD2 (6 bases). Looked up from germline, CDR1 is SGHVS and CDR2 is FQNEAQ. V lost 3 bases to trimming and J lost 0 bases, with 14 bases between them. The CDR3 extends over 16 amino acids. As DNA, the CDR3 is TGTGCCAGCAGCTTTAGGGTAGCGGCGTACCAAGAGACCCAGTACTTC. This codes for CASSFRVAAYQETQYF. Using reference TRBV7-8 and TRBJ2-5 for the parts outside the CDR3, the full variable domain is GAGVSQSPRYKVAKRGQDVALRCDPISGHVSLFWYQQALGQGPEFLTYFQNEAQLDKSGLPSDRFFAERPEGSVSTLKIQRTQQEDSAVYLCASSFRVAAYQETQYFGPGTRLLVL.

This clonotype came up a few times. CDR3 sequence: CASSPGTSGRAGADTQYF. In DNA form, the CDR3 reads TGCGCCAGCAGCCCCGGGACTAGCGGGAGGGCCGGGGCAGATACGCAGTATTTT. The rearrangement uses TRBV5-1 and TRBJ2-3, with 16 bases identical to TRBD2. The CDR3 is 18 amino acids. The germline V gene has CDR1 SGHRS and CDR2 YFSETQ. V was clipped by 4 bases and J by 4 bases; unmatched bases: 9.

This clonotype was observed a few times. The chain combines TRBV20-1 with TRBJ2-7, with TRBD1 identical over 10 bases. CDR1 is DFQATT, CDR2 SNEGSKA, per germline (reference sequence). V dropped 2 bases and J dropped 1; count of bases not matched to a gene: 5. This CDR3 region has 15 residues. The CDR3 DNA reads as TGCAGTGCTAGACCCCTGGACAGGGGGTCCTACGAGCAGTACTTC. Translation gives CSARPLDRGSYEQYF.

The V call is TRBV6-5, the J call TRBJ2-5; no definite D call. CDR3 length: 13 amino acids. Germline values: CDR1 MNHEY, CDR2 SVGAGI. V shed 8 bases and J shed 5 bases, with 15 bases lying between them. This CDR3 is CASGRGIRETQYF. The CDR3 DNA follows: TGTGCCAGCGGTAGAGGCATCCGTGAGACCCAGTACTTC.

The V and J genes are TRBV7-9 and TRBJ2-7; D is undetermined. The CDR3 length is 15 residues. CDR1 SEHNR and CDR2 FQNEAQ come from the germline V gene (reference sequence). V lost 5 bases and J 0 bases, leaving 14 bases between the germline ends. CDR3 in amino acids: CASSPVQGSSYEQYF. The CDR3 DNA reads TGTGCCAGCAGCCCGGTCCAAGGGTCCTCCTACGAGCAGTACTTC.

V usage is TRBV5-1 and J usage is TRBJ2-6, with D tentatively TRBD1 (5 bases). The CDR3 covers 16 residues. Trimming left V 1 base short and J 3 bases short, with 11 bases between. CDR1 and CDR2 from the germline V gene are SGHRS and YFSETQ. CDR3 loop: CASSLLGDSGANVLTF. The CDR3 DNA follows: TGCGCCAGCAGCTTGTTAGGGGATAGTGGGGCCAACGTCCTGACTTTC.

This clonotype was counted a few times. The chain is built from TRBV3-1 and TRBJ2-1, with 9 bases matching TRBD2. Germline loops: CDR1 LGHDT, CDR2 YNNKEL (reference sequence). This CDR3 is built from 13 residues. J lost 10 bases, V lost 3 bases, and 4 bases had no gene match. CDR3 amino acids: CASSQLAGTEQFF. The CDR3 bases are TGTGCCAGCAGCCAGCTAGCGGGAACAGAGCAGTTCTTC.

The chain employs TRBV6-2 or TRBV6-3 and TRBJ2-4; D gene unclear. The CDR3 spans 12 residues. V was clipped by 3 bases and J by 8 bases, with 8 bases between them. The germline CDR1 and CDR2 sequences are MNHEY and SVGEGT. The CDR3 coding sequence is TGTGCCAGCAGTTATCTAGGCGACATTCAGTACTTC. Protein sequence: CASSYLGDIQYF.

This clonotype was recorded at least ten times. This chain links TRBV5-1 with TRBJ2-2; 12 nucleotides match TRBD1. The germline V gene encodes CDR1 SGHRS and CDR2 YFSETQ. The CDR3 runs to 17 residues. The V segment lost 4 bases and the J segment 6 bases; nucleotides outside the gene matches: 10. CDR3 region: CASSAGTGGASAGELFF. The CDR3 coding sequence is TGCGCCAGCAGCGCAGGGACAGGGGGCGCTTCGGCCGGGGAGCTGTTTTTT. The full variable domain, its missing parts supplied by reference TRBV5-1 and TRBJ2-2, is KAGVTQTPRYLIKTRGQQVTLSCSPISGHRSVSWYQQTPGQGLQFLFEYFSETQRNKGNFPGRFSGRQFSNSRSEMNVSTLELGDSALYLCASSAGTGGASAGELFFGEGSRLTVL.

This clonotype was observed a handful of times. This sequence joins TRBV29-1 and TRBJ1-2; no clear D. CDR1 and CDR2 (germline): SQVTM, ANQGSEA. V lost 0 bases to trimming and J lost 4 bases, with 9 bases between them. CDR3 length: 13 amino acids. Written as DNA, the CDR3 is TGCAGCGTTGAAGATCGTAGTGGCTATGGCTACACCTTC. Encoded protein: CSVEDRSGYGYTF. Supplemented by reference TRBV29-1 and TRBJ1-2, the full variable domain reads SAVISQKPSRDICQRGTSLTIQCQVDSQVTMMFWYRQQPGQSLTLIATANQGSEATYESGFVIDKFPISRPNLTFSTLTVSNMSPEDSSIYLCSVEDRSGYGYTFGSGTRLTVV.

This clonotype occurred many times. The CDR3 here is CSAKNQGGATEAFF. CDR3 nucleotide sequence: TGCAGTGCTAAGAACCAGGGAGGTGCCACTGAAGCTTTCTTT. The chain couples TRBV20-1 to TRBJ1-1, with D perhaps TRBD1 (5 bases). This CDR3 region has 14 residues. V was trimmed by 4 bases and J by 4 bases, leaving 16 bases between them. CDR1 is DFQATT and CDR2 is SNEGSKA in the germline V gene (reference sequence).

The genes are TRBV20-1 and TRBJ2-3; D may be TRBD1 (7 bases). The CDR3 is 11 amino acids. V lost 8 bases and J lost 6, with 12 bases in between. Germline V CDR1 and CDR2: DFQATT, SNEGSKA (reference sequence). CDR3 DNA: TGCAGTCCCAGGGGGAGGGATACGCAGTATTTT. This gives the protein CSPRGRDTQYF.

The chain uses TRBV4-3 and TRBJ2-2; D could derive from TRBD1 or TRBD2 (5 bases each). The length of the CDR3 is 18 residues. From germline, CDR1 is LGHNA and CDR2 YSLEER. Trimming stripped 0 bases from V and 2 bases from J, with 16 bases between. CDR3 coding DNA: TGCGCCAGCAGCCAAGAAACCCCCGGGGCGGACAACACCGGGGAGCTGTTTTTT. Protein sequence: CASSQETPGADNTGELFF.

This clonotype was seen many times. The gene calls are TRBV20-1 and TRBJ2-1, with D unclear. CDR3 length equals 11 residues. V lost 5 bases and J lost 4, with 6 bases in between. Per germline, CDR1 DFQATT and CDR2 SNEGSKA (reference sequence). CDR3 nucleotide sequence: TGCAGTGCTGTGGAATACAATGAGCAGTTCTTC. Encoded protein: CSAVEYNEQFF.

This clonotype was seen at least ten times. This chain connects TRBV7-9 to TRBJ1-2, with unresolved D. Germline-derived CDR1 and CDR2 are SEHNR and FQNEAQ (reference sequence). The CDR3 length is 12 residues. Trimming shortened V by 1 base and J by 5 bases, and 5 bases separated the two germline ends. As DNA, the CDR3 is TGTGCCAGCAGCTTAGAATTATATGGCTACACCTTC. Its translation: CASSLELYGYTF.

In its sample, this clonotype was seen a few times. The V and J genes are TRBV20-1 and TRBJ2-1, with 11 bases lining up with TRBD2. This CDR3 contains 15 residues. After removal of 6 bases from V and 5 bases from J, the junction contained 9 bases not matched to a gene. Germline V gene lookup returns CDR1 DFQATT and CDR2 SNEGSKA (reference sequence). CDR3 sequence (DNA): TGCAGTGCCCTCCCGGTAGCGGGAGGGGACAATGAGCAGTTCTTC. It yields the protein CSALPVAGGDNEQFF.

This clonotype was seen a few times. CDR3: CASSQPDRQGNGYTF. DNA of the CDR3: TGCGCCAGCAGCCAACCTGACCGGCAGGGGAATGGCTACACCTTC. V and J are TRBV4-1 and TRBJ1-2, with a tentative D call TRBD1 (6 bases). The ends were cut back, 2 bases at V and 6 bases at J, with 16 bases in the middle. The CDR3 contains 15 residues. Germline-derived CDR1 and CDR2 are MGHRA and YSYEKL.

The chain employs TRBV5-1 and TRBJ2-5; weak D call: TRBD2 (6 bases). Germline V gene lookup returns CDR1 SGHRS and CDR2 YFSETQ. V lost 6 bases and J lost 2, with 14 bases in between. The CDR3 is 14 residues long. The CDR3: CASNTGGRQETQYF. DNA of the CDR3: TGCGCCAGCAACACTGGGGGGAGGCAAGAGACCCAGTACTTC.

In its sample, this clonotype was seen many times. The chain links TRBV20-1 to TRBJ1-6, with 9 bases identical to TRBD1. Germline loops: CDR1 DFQATT, CDR2 SNEGSKA (reference sequence). Trimming removed 0 bases from V and 9 bases from J; junction bases left unmatched: 6. The CDR3 runs to 15 residues. For the CDR3, the DNA is TGCAGTGCTAGAGACAAGACAGGGGGAGGTTCACCCCTCCACTTT. It encodes CSARDKTGGGSPLHF.

The chain couples TRBV20-1 to TRBJ2-4; 9 bases are a match to TRBD1. The CDR3 has 12 amino acids. Germline V lookup: CDR1 DFQATT, CDR2 SNEGSKA (reference sequence). Germline trimming cut 6 bases from V and 7 bases from J; bases unmatched to any gene: 4. The CDR3 sequence: CSADRGENIQYF. The CDR3 DNA reads TGCAGTGCCGACAGGGGGGAGAACATTCAGTACTTC.

This clonotype was detected a few times. The J gene is TRBJ2-3, the V gene TRBV4-3; D is perhaps TRBD1 (5 bases). The CDR3 loop spans 15 amino acids. The V end lost 0 bases, the J end lost 1 base, and 8 bases lay between the germline ends. Germline CDR1 reads LGHNA; CDR2 reads YSLEER. The CDR3 DNA sequence: TGCGCCAGCAGCCAAGATCCCAGGGGCACAGATACGCAGTATTTT. It yields the protein CASSQDPRGTDTQYF.